The present T cell receptor beta chain was sequenced within a study of cytomegalovirus exposure and HLA in healthy donors. General study points: Rare sequences made up most TCRs, while some public TCRs were found in many donors. Subsequent analysis revealed that first-cohort TCR clusters tended to co-occur in the roughly 120 validation repertoires.

Trimming took 2 bases from V and 5 from J, leaving 16 bases between them. Germline V gene sequence: CDR1 SGHVS, CDR2 FNYEAQ. The CDR3 runs to 15 residues. TCRdb keeps only in-frame clones here, not all; method: immunoSEQ multiplex PCR. There are 250,000 to 350,000 clones in the sample; approximately 91% occur only once, and around 0.96% lies in the top ten. On this clone: Antigen specificity is unknown.

This chain links TRBV7-6 with TRBJ2-7, with D possibly being TRBD2 (5 bases). This TCR was sampled from a man aged 25 to 45 in good health and CMV-seronegative. Sequenced sample: PBMCs. The CDR3 DNA reads as TGTGCCAGCAGCTTAACGGGAAGCGGAGTACACGAGCAGTACTTC. Translated, it gives CASSLTGSGVHEQYF. The entire variable domain, with the rest obtained from reference TRBV7-6 and TRBJ2-7, is as follows: GAGVSQSPRYKVTKRGQDVALRCDPISGHVSLYWYRQALGQGPEFLTYFNYEAQQDKSGLPNDRFSAERPEGSISTLTIQRTEQRDSAMYRCASSLTGSGVHEQYFGPGTRLTVT.